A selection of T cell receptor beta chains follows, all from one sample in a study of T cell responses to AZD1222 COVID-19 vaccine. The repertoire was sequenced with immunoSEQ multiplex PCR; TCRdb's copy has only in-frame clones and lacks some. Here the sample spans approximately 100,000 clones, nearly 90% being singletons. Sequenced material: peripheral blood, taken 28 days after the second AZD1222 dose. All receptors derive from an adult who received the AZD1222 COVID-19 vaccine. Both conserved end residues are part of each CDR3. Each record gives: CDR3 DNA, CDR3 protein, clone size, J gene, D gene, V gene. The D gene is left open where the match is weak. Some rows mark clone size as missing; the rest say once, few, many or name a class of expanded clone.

CDR3 DNA: TGTGCCAGCTCACCAAGACAGGAGAACACTGAAGCTTTCTTT
CDR3 protein: CASSPRQENTEAFF
clone size: once
J gene: TRBJ1-1
D gene: NA
V gene: TRBV18

CDR3 DNA: TGTGCCATCAGCGCAGGAGGGGGCAATCAGCCCCAGCATTTT
CDR3 protein: CAISAGGGNQPQHF
clone size: NA
J gene: TRBJ1-5
D gene: NA
V gene: TRBV10-3

CDR3 DNA: TGTGCCAGCAGTTACCGACAGAGCAATCAGCCCCAGCATTTT
CDR3 protein: CASSYRQSNQPQHF
clone size: NA
J gene: TRBJ1-5
D gene: NA
V gene: TRBV6-5

CDR3 DNA: TGCGCCAGCAGCCAAGCTCAGGGACCCACCTATGGCTACACCTTC
CDR3 protein: CASSQAQGPTYGYTF
clone size: NA
J gene: TRBJ1-2
D gene: NA
V gene: TRBV4-1

CDR3 DNA: TGTGCCTGGAGTGTACCGGCTAGCGGGACCGAGCAGTTCTTC
CDR3 protein: CAWSVPASGTEQFF
clone size: NA
J gene: TRBJ2-1
D gene: TRBD2
V gene: TRBV30

CDR3 DNA: TGTGCCAGCAGTTTATCAAAAAACTATGGCTACACCTTC
CDR3 protein: CASSLSKNYGYTF
clone size: NA
J gene: TRBJ1-2
D gene: NA
V gene: TRBV12-3/TRBV12-4

CDR3 DNA: TGTGCCAGCAGTTTAGGTCAGCGCACTGAAGCTTTCTTT
CDR3 protein: CASSLGQRTEAFF
clone size: NA
J gene: TRBJ1-1
D gene: NA
V gene: TRBV12-3/TRBV12-4

CDR3 DNA: TGTGCCAGCAGCCAAGGACACACCAATCAGCCCCAGCATTTT
CDR3 protein: CASSQGHTNQPQHF
clone size: NA
J gene: TRBJ1-5
D gene: NA
V gene: TRBV3-1/TRBV3-2

CDR3 DNA: TGTGCCAGCAGCCAAGGGGATACGCCATTCTACAATGAGCAGTTCTTC
CDR3 protein: CASSQGDTPFYNEQFF
clone size: once
J gene: TRBJ2-1
D gene: NA
V gene: TRBV27

CDR3 DNA: TGTGCCAATTGGGGAGCGGCTGAGGAACTGTTTTTT
CDR3 protein: CANWGAAEELFF
clone size: NA
J gene: TRBJ1-4
D gene: NA
V gene: TRBV9

CDR3 DNA: TGCAGCGTTGGGACAGGGGGCTTTGTCACTGAAGCTTTCTTT
CDR3 protein: CSVGTGGFVTEAFF
clone size: NA
J gene: TRBJ1-1
D gene: TRBD1
V gene: TRBV29-1

CDR3 DNA: TGTGCCAGCTCAATTACTAGCACCGGGGAGCTGTTTTTT
CDR3 protein: CASSITSTGELFF
clone size: once
J gene: TRBJ2-2
D gene: NA
V gene: TRBV18

CDR3 DNA: TGTGCCAGCAGTGTACCGGGACAGGTGGGGATGGGGGGCGAAAAACTGTTTTTT
CDR3 protein: CASSVPGQVGMGGEKLFF
clone size: NA
J gene: TRBJ1-4
D gene: TRBD1
V gene: TRBV6-1

CDR3 DNA: TGTGCCAGTAGTAGCGACAGCTACAATGAGCAGTTCTTC
CDR3 protein: CASSSDSYNEQFF
clone size: few
J gene: TRBJ2-1
D gene: NA
V gene: TRBV19

CDR3 DNA: TGTGCCAGCAGTATCCAGGGGTTGCAAGGAAAACTGTTTTTT
CDR3 protein: CASSIQGLQGKLFF
clone size: NA
J gene: TRBJ1-4
D gene: NA
V gene: TRBV27

CDR3 DNA: TGTGCCAGCAGGGCCGGGACTAGCGGGAGTGGTGAGCAGTTCTTC
CDR3 protein: CASRAGTSGSGEQFF
clone size: NA
J gene: TRBJ2-1
D gene: TRBD2
V gene: TRBV6-5

CDR3 DNA: TGTGCCAGCAGCTTAGCTCTTGGGCTAGCGGCCTACGAGCAGTACTTC
CDR3 protein: CASSLALGLAAYEQYF
clone size: NA
J gene: TRBJ2-7
D gene: TRBD2
V gene: TRBV7-9

CDR3 DNA: TGTGCCAGCAGCTTAATTTCAAGACAGGGAGGCTATGGCTACACCTTC
CDR3 protein: CASSLISRQGGYGYTF
clone size: NA
J gene: TRBJ1-2
D gene: TRBD1
V gene: TRBV7-2

CDR3 DNA: TGTGCCAGCAGCGCCGCCGCCCTAGCGGCCCCCTACGAGCAGTACTTC
CDR3 protein: CASSAAALAAPYEQYF
clone size: once
J gene: TRBJ2-7
D gene: TRBD2
V gene: TRBV7-6

CDR3 DNA: TGTGCCAGCAGCCAATTAGGGACTAGCGGGCAATACACCGGGGAGCTGTTTTTT
CDR3 protein: CASSQLGTSGQYTGELFF
clone size: NA
J gene: TRBJ2-2
D gene: TRBD2
V gene: TRBV7-3

CDR3 DNA: TGTGCCAGCAGCGAAGGCCTCCACAGGGGCATATCTGGAAACACCATATATTTT
CDR3 protein: CASSEGLHRGISGNTIYF
clone size: NA
J gene: TRBJ1-3
D gene: TRBD1
V gene: TRBV11-3

CDR3 DNA: TGTGCCAGCATCCCTAGCGGCGCGATGGGAGAGGAGCAGTACTTC
CDR3 protein: CASIPSGAMGEEQYF
clone size: NA
J gene: TRBJ2-7
D gene: TRBD2
V gene: TRBV28

CDR3 DNA: TGTGCCAGCACCTTCGGTAGCTCCTACGAGCAGTACTTC
CDR3 protein: CASTFGSSYEQYF
clone size: NA
J gene: TRBJ2-7
D gene: NA
V gene: TRBV7-9

CDR3 DNA: TGCGCCAGCAGCCAAGGTTATTCCGGGGCCAATGAGCAGTTCTTC
CDR3 protein: CASSQGYSGANEQFF
clone size: once
J gene: TRBJ2-1
D gene: NA
V gene: TRBV4-1

CDR3 DNA: TGTGCCAGCAGCCAAGGACGGGAGGGCCATGTCGGTGAGCAGTTCTTC
CDR3 protein: CASSQGREGHVGEQFF
clone size: NA
J gene: TRBJ2-1
D gene: TRBD2
V gene: TRBV14

CDR3 DNA: TGTGCCAGCAGTTTGAGACAGGGGAGTGTGTATAATTCACCCCTCCACTTT
CDR3 protein: CASSLRQGSVYNSPLHF
clone size: NA
J gene: TRBJ1-6
D gene: TRBD1
V gene: TRBV27

CDR3 DNA: TGTGCCAGCACCCCCCAGTATGGCTACACCTTC
CDR3 protein: CASTPQYGYTF
clone size: NA
J gene: TRBJ1-2
D gene: NA
V gene: TRBV2

CDR3 DNA: TGTGCCAGCAGCGTCGGGCTGATTTTACAGGGGGGTATGAACACTGAAGCTTTCTTT
CDR3 protein: CASSVGLILQGGMNTEAFF
clone size: NA
J gene: TRBJ1-1
D gene: TRBD1
V gene: TRBV9